The TCR beta chain described here comes from a study of identical twins. Through template switching, a universal primer site was introduced, and the cDNA contained unique molecular identifiers. MiXCR was run by TCRdb on the 5' RACE reads, yielding one entry per CDR3 protein. In the table there are some 600,000 distinct CDR3 sequences, about 7.1% of which are singletons. V trimming: 1 base; J trimming: 5 bases; junction bases outside the gene matches: 11. CDR1 is SGHDN and CDR2 is FVKESK in the germline V gene. This CDR3 has 16 amino acids. Remarks on this clonotype: Its antigen is still unknown.

Study results and caveats: Because invariant MAIT and iNKT cells could be present, zero-insertion analyses could be partly confounded.

The same specimen was also included in a second study, on yellow fever vaccine responses in identical twins. This second report adds: Each twin's T cell response to the vaccine was reported to look partly convergent and partly personalized.

The receptor was derived from a woman aged 18-30 years in good health. The sample consisted of PBMCs. This chain links TRBV14 with TRBJ2-7; 7 bases line up with TRBD2. Here the CDR3 DNA reads TGTGCCAGCAGCCAAGTATGGGAGGGCCTTTCCAACGAGCAGTACTTC. Its translation: CASSQVWEGLSNEQYF.